This T cell receptor beta chain was profiled in a study of cytomegalovirus exposure and HLA in healthy donors. In regard to this clone: Its target is not known.

Study-wide results and caveats: The authors listed 150 to 200 TCR beta chains as cytomegalovirus-associated. The authors judged a highly shared variant cluster likely a sequencing artifact. The productive fraction for most TCR beta V segments was about 90% or about 30% in an earlier analysis. It was assumed in the presence/absence analyses that sequencing depth was roughly uniform across donors.

CDR3 length: 15 amino acids. Trimming cost V 5 bases and J 0 bases, with 14 bases left between them. Germline loops: CDR1 LNHDA, CDR2 SQIVND (reference sequence). Primers for the PCR totalled 60 Vbeta and 13 Jbeta. Only in-frame clones appear in the TCRdb table, and some are missing; sequencing was by immunoSEQ multiplex PCR. Of under 200,000 clones in the sample, roughly 80% are singletons; the top ten hold about 7.7%. This sequence joins TRBV19 and TRBJ2-7, with TRBD1 as a possible D gene (5 bases). Sequenced material: PBMCs. This receptor was obtained from a woman in her thirties or forties in good health and CMV-seropositive. As DNA, the CDR3 is TGTGCCAGTAGTCCCTCTGGGGCCACCTCCTACGAGCAGTACTTC. It codes for CASSPSGATSYEQYF. Full variable domain (outside the CDR3, taken from reference TRBV19 and TRBJ2-7): DGGITQSPKYLFRKEGQNVTLSCEQNLNHDAMYWYRQDPGQGLRLIYYSQIVNDFQKGDIAEGYSVSREKKESFPLTVTSAQKNPTAFYLCASSPSGATSYEQYFGPGTRLTVT.